The 25 T cell receptor beta chains presented below share a single source sample, sequenced in a study of T cells in Graves' hyperthyroidism and ophthalmopathy. Template material for amplifying TCR beta CDR3 regions consisted of RNA transcripts. The TCR CDR3 first-round RT-PCR relied on the HTBI primer set. TCRdb reprocessed the multiplex PCR reads via MiXCR and lists one record per CDR3 protein. Among just under 750,000 distinct CDR3 sequences listed, about 35% were seen once. The sample consisted of blood. These TCRs come from a woman between 40 and 55 years old with Graves' hyperthyroidism.

This clonotype was seen ten or more times. This chain joins TRBV2 and TRBJ2-2; D is undetermined. Germline loops: CDR1 SNHLY, CDR2 FYNNEI. CDR3 size: 14 residues. Trimming shortened V by 8 bases and J by 1 base, and 11 bases separated the two germline ends. The CDR3 reads CASGVRRNTGELFF. CDR3 nucleotide sequence: TGTGCCAGCGGGGTTCGACGGAACACCGGGGAGCTGTTTTTT.

The chain recombines TRBV12-3 or TRBV12-4 with TRBJ1-5, with unresolved D. Trimming cost V 5 bases and J 7 bases, with 12 bases left between them. This CDR3 has 13 amino acids. The CDR3 is CASSNHPSQPQHF. As DNA, the CDR3 is TGTGCCAGCAGTAACCACCCTTCCCAGCCCCAGCATTTT.

The sample holds many counts of this clonotype. The rearrangement uses TRBV20-1 and TRBJ2-7, with 10 bases lining up with TRBD2. There are 14 residues in the CDR3. With V trimmed by 5 bases and J by 3 bases, 7 bases remained unmatched. From germline, CDR1 is DFQATT and CDR2 SNEGSKA (reference sequence). CDR3 DNA: TGCAGTGCTCTCCGCCTAGCGGGAGACTACGAGCAGTACTTC. It encodes CSALRLAGDYEQYF.

This clonotype was seen a few times. This chain connects TRBV4-3 to TRBJ2-7, with D possibly TRBD1 on 6 matching bases. CDR1 and CDR2 (germline): LGHNA, YSLEER. V was pared by 2 bases and J by 1 base, with 15 bases between. This CDR3 is 16 amino acids long. The CDR3 loop is CASSQTRQATSYEQYF. The CDR3 bases are TGCGCCAGCAGCCAAACTAGACAGGCCACGTCCTACGAGCAGTACTTC.

In its sample, this clonotype was seen a few times. The V and J genes are TRBV7-9 and TRBJ2-2; 11 bases agree with TRBD2. The germline CDR1 and CDR2 sequences are SEHNR and FQNEAQ (reference sequence). With V trimmed by 3 bases and J by 0 bases, 3 bases remained unmatched. The CDR3 runs to 17 residues. CDR3 sequence (DNA): TGTGCCAGCAGCTTTAGCGGGGGGGACCCGAACACCGGGGAGCTGTTTTTT. Amino acid sequence: CASSFSGGDPNTGELFF.

Only a few counts were recorded for this clonotype. A junction end diverges from the germline sequence, so it may reflect a read error. The CDR3 DNA reads TGTGCCAGCAGCCCCCTTGAGATCTTT. It yields the protein CASSPLEIF. The rearrangement links TRBV6-6 to TRBJ1-1, with D unresolved. The CDR3 totals 9 residues. Germline V gives CDR1 MNHNY, CDR2 SVGAGI (reference sequence).

This chain connects TRBV20-1 to TRBJ2-1, with D tentatively TRBD1 (6 bases). Trimming took off 6 bases at V and 4 bases at J, with 19 bases between the two ends. Germline values: CDR1 DFQATT, CDR2 SNEGSKA (reference sequence). The CDR3 contains 15 residues. The CDR3 sequence is CSAEVPGHSYNEQFF. Written as DNA, the CDR3 is TGCAGTGCGGAAGTACCGGGACATTCTTACAATGAGCAGTTCTTC.

The chain links TRBV4-2 to TRBJ1-1, with 10 bases lining up with TRBD1. The CDR3 runs 21 residues. Trimming removed 4 bases from V and 1 base from J; junction bases left unmatched: 21. Germline V gene data show CDR1 as LGHNA and CDR2 as YNFKEQ. This CDR3 is CASSPRVYPDRGEGGNTEAFF. DNA of the CDR3: TGTGCCAGCAGCCCGCGTGTTTATCCGGACAGGGGGGAAGGTGGGAACACTGAAGCTTTCTTT.

This clonotype was seen repeatedly, ten times or more. The chain uses TRBV10-2 and TRBJ1-5; TRBD1 matches 7 bases. The J segment lost 0 bases and the V segment lost 4 bases, leaving 6 bases of the junction unmatched. This CDR3 has 16 residues. Germline V gene sequence: CDR1 WSHSY, CDR2 SAAADI. The CDR3 DNA follows: TGCGCCAGCAGTGCGCCTGGGACAGATAGCAATCAGCCCCAGCATTTT. This sequence encodes CASSAPGTDSNQPQHF.

As to this clonotype: This may arise from a read error, as a much more abundant clone is one base away. The chain couples TRBV12-3 or TRBV12-4 to TRBJ2-7, with TRBD2 matching 7 bases. The CDR3 runs to 15 residues. V lost 5 bases to trimming and J lost 1 base; unmatched junction nucleotides: 8. The CDR3 DNA reads as TGTGCCAGCAGTCGAGCGGGACGGAGTTCCTACGAGCAGTACTTC. The encoded protein is CASSRAGRSSYEQYF.

This clonotype was seen a handful of times. The rearrangement links TRBV20-1 to TRBJ2-5; the D gene is possibly TRBD1 (6 bases). The germline gives CDR1 DFQATT, CDR2 SNEGSKA (reference sequence). CDR3 size: 13 residues. Trimming removed 5 bases from V and 3 bases from J, with 13 bases in between. The CDR3 DNA reads TGCAGTGCTGGAAGGACAGCAGAAGAGACCCAGTACTTC. The encoded protein is CSAGRTAEETQYF.

This chain joins TRBV7-2 and TRBJ1-5; possible D gene TRBD1, 5 bases. This CDR3 has 16 amino acids. Germline V lookup: CDR1 SGHTA, CDR2 FQGNSA. Deletions cut 7 bases from V and 0 bases from J, with 16 bases between. The CDR3 loop reads CASTLSAGISNQPQHF. The CDR3 DNA reads as TGTGCCAGCACCCTATCGGCAGGGATTAGCAATCAGCCCCAGCATTTT. The full variable domain, with the rest looked up from reference TRBV7-2 and TRBJ1-5, is GAGVSQSPSNKVTEKGKDVELRCDPISGHTALYWYRQSLGQGLEFLIYFQGNSAPDKSGLPSDRFSAERTGGSVSTLTIQRTQQEDSAVYLCASTLSAGISNQPQHFGDGTRLSIL.

This clonotype was counted between two and nine times. The genes are TRBV5-4 and TRBJ2-2, with 8 bases matching TRBD1. The V gene end was trimmed by 0 bases and the J gene end by 4 bases; junction bases not matched to a gene: 2. The CDR3 runs to 15 residues. Germline-derived CDR1 and CDR2 are SGHNT and YYREEE (reference sequence). The DNA of the CDR3 is TGTGCCAGCAGCTTGGGGACAGGGTCCACCGGGGAGCTGTTTTTT. Its translation is CASSLGTGSTGELFF.

A few counts support this clonotype. This sequence joins TRBV28 and TRBJ2-5; D is unresolved. Looked up from germline, CDR1 is MDHEN and CDR2 is SYDVKM. The CDR3 totals 13 residues. Trimming removed 2 bases from V and 3 bases from J, with 7 bases in between. The DNA for the CDR3 is TGTGCCAGCAGTTTAGGGTGGGAAGAGACCCAGTACTTC. Translated: CASSLGWEETQYF.

This clonotype was detected a few times. The V call is TRBV6-5, the J call TRBJ2-5, with TRBD2 identical over 9 bases. The CDR3 has 17 amino acids. Germline CDR1 and CDR2: MNHEY and SVGAGI. J gave up 5 bases and V 3 bases, and 13 bases lay outside the gene matches. CDR3 bases: TGTGCCAGCAGTTATCAACTTAGCGGGAGAATGGATGAGACCCAGTACTTC. It is translated as CASSYQLSGRMDETQYF.

The sample holds many counts of this clonotype. The chain has TRBV20-1 and TRBJ2-5; D may be TRBD2 (7 bases). CDR1 DFQATT and CDR2 SNEGSKA come from the germline V gene (reference sequence). The length of the CDR3 is 13 residues. The ends were cut back, 6 bases at V and 5 bases at J, with 16 bases in the middle. CDR3 bases: TGCAGTGCCCCTGGGGGGGGCGGGGAGACCCAGTACTTC. It codes for CSAPGGGGETQYF.

This clonotype has a count of ten or more. The V and J genes are TRBV10-3 and TRBJ2-2; TRBD1 matches at 7 bases. With 4 bases clipped from V and 0 bases from J, the junction kept 8 bases outside the gene matches. From germline, CDR1 is ENHRY and CDR2 SYGVKD. CDR3 size: 17 residues. The CDR3 region is CAISARGTGANTGELFF. Written as DNA, the CDR3 is TGTGCCATCAGTGCCCGTGGAACAGGGGCGAACACCGGGGAGCTGTTTTTT.

This clonotype was counted a few times. The chain employs TRBV7-2 and TRBJ1-1; 8 positions match TRBD1. The CDR3 consists of 15 residues. In germline, CDR1 is SGHTA, CDR2 FQGNSA. J was trimmed by 5 bases and V by 5 bases; bases with no gene match: 10. The CDR3 loop reads CASSHEDREGTEAFF. CDR3 sequence (DNA): TGTGCCAGCAGCCATGAGGACAGGGAAGGAACTGAAGCTTTCTTT.

This rearrangement joins TRBV4-1 to TRBJ2-7, with 9 bases identical to TRBD1. From germline, CDR1 is MGHRA and CDR2 YSYEKL. V was pared by 5 bases and J by 0 bases, with 14 bases of the junction left unmatched. The CDR3 runs to 18 residues. The CDR3 sequence is CASSLTGGVGGDSYEQYF. CDR3 in DNA: TGCGCCAGCAGCTTAACAGGGGGCGTGGGGGGGGACTCCTACGAGCAGTACTTC.

Points on this clonotype: A much larger clone differs by one base, so this may be a read error. The CDR3 nucleotides read TGTGCCAGTAGTATTGGGGCGGAGAACACTGAAGCTTCCTTT. Protein: CASSIGAENTEASF. The rearrangement uses TRBV19 and TRBJ1-1, with D possibly being TRBD1 (5 bases). This CDR3 has 14 amino acids. Germline values: CDR1 LNHDA, CDR2 SQIVND (reference sequence).

About this clonotype: A read error is possible here, since a much larger clone lies one base away. In DNA form, the CDR3 reads TGTGCCAGTAGGCCGACAGATCGAGGCAGGACGACTGAAGCTTTCTTT. Protein product: CASRPTDRGRTTEAFF. This rearrangement joins TRBV7-2 to TRBJ1-1, with D perhaps TRBD1 (5 bases). This CDR3 has 16 residues. The V end lost 9 bases, the J end lost 5 bases, and 25 bases lay between the germline ends. Germline V gene data show CDR1 as SGHTA and CDR2 as FQGNSA. Full variable domain (outside the CDR3, taken from reference TRBV7-2 and TRBJ1-1): GAGVSQSPSNKVTEKGKDVELRCDPISGHTALYWYRQSLGQGLEFLIYFQGNSAPDKSGLPSDRFSAERTGGSVSTLTIQRTQQEDSAVYLCASRPTDRGRTTEAFFGQGTRLTVV.

The chain carries TRBV7-3 and TRBJ1-3, with a tentative D call TRBD1 (6 bases). V was clipped by 1 base and J by 0 bases, with 7 bases between them. Germline CDR1 is SGHTA and CDR2 is FQGTGA. The CDR3 runs to 15 residues. The CDR3: CASSLNRVSGNTIYF. The CDR3 bases are TGTGCCAGCAGCTTAAACAGGGTCTCTGGAAACACCATATATTTT.

On this clonotype itself: Relative to the germline gene, one junction end is altered; a read error may explain this. This sequence joins TRBV10-3 and TRBJ1-3; TRBD1 agrees at 9 bases. Germline loops: CDR1 ENHRY, CDR2 SYGVKD. This CDR3 comprises 16 residues. CDR3: CASSYSSGQGGNTIYF. The CDR3, as DNA: TGTGCCAGCAGTTACTCGTCGGGACAGGGTGGAAACACCATATATTTT.

The rearrangement links TRBV10-3 to TRBJ2-2; unclear D gene. CDR1 ENHRY and CDR2 SYGVKD come from the germline V gene. Trimming stripped 7 bases from V and 8 bases from J, with 2 bases between. The CDR3 contains 9 residues. The CDR3 spells CAITGELFF. CDR3 in DNA: TGTGCCATCACAGGGGAGCTGTTTTTT.

This clonotype has a count of ten or more. The chain recombines TRBV7-9 with TRBJ2-7; D is unresolved. Per the germline V gene, CDR1 is SEHNR and CDR2 is FQNEAQ (reference sequence). Trimming took off 1 base at V and 6 bases at J, with 7 bases between the two ends. The CDR3 is 12 residues long. The CDR3 DNA reads TGTGCCAGCAGCTTAGGATGGGGCGAGCAGTACTTC. It encodes CASSLGWGEQYF.